This entry is about one TCR beta chain. The antigen remains undetermined. This record belongs to a study of cytomegalovirus exposure and HLA in healthy donors. PCR involved 60 Vbeta and 13 Jbeta primers. Authors' data handling: A follow-up analysis tallied tens of millions of unique TCR beta chains, about 10 million shared. The protocol was immunoSEQ multiplex PCR, while the TCRdb copy is restricted to in-frame clones and leaves out a portion. V and J calls and clone size are given by that table; D and trimming were obtained from the DNA. This table holds roughly 250,000 clones, roughly four fifths found once. The study, taken as a whole, reports: CMV serostatus was the sole immune exposure data available.

The CDR3 runs to 14 residues. In germline, CDR1 is MNHNS, CDR2 SASEGT. V shed 6 bases, J shed 2 bases, and the junction held 4 bases outside the gene matches. The chain joins TRBV6-1 to TRBJ2-3, with 8 bases aligning to TRBD2. Sequenced: PBMCs. The origin of this receptor is a woman between 35 and 50 years old in good health and CMV-seropositive. The CDR3, as DNA: TGTGCCAGCAGGAATAGCGGGACCACAGATACGCAGTATTTT. This encodes CASRNSGTTDTQYF.